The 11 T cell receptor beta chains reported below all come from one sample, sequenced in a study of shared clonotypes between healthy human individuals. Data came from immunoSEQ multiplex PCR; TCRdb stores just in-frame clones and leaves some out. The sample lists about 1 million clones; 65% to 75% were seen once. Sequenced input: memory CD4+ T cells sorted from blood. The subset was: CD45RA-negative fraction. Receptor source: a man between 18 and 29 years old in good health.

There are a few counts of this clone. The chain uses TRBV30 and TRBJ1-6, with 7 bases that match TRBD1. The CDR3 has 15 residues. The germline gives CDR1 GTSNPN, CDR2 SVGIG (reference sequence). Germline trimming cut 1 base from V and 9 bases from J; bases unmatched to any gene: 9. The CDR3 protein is CAWSGDSGGGSPLHF. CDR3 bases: TGTGCCTGGAGTGGGGATTCAGGGGGTGGTTCACCCCTCCACTTT.

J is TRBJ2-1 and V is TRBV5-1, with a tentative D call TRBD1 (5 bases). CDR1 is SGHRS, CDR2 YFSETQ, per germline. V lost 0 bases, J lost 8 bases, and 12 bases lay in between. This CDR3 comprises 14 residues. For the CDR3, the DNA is TGCGCCAGCAGCTTGGGACAGTCTACGGATGAGCAGTTCTTC. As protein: CASSLGQSTDEQFF.

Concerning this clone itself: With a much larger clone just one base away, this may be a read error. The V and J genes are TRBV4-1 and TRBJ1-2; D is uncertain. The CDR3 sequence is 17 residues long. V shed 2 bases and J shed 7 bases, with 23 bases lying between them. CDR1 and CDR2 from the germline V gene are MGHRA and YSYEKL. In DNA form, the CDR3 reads TGCGCCAGCAGCCAAAGATCTCATCGGGGAAAGGAGGCTGGCTACACCTTC. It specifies CASSQRSHRGKEAGYTF.

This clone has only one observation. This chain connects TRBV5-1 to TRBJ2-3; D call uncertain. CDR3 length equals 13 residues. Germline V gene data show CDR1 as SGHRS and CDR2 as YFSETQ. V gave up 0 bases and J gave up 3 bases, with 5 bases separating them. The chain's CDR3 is CASSLVETDTQYF. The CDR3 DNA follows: TGCGCCAGCAGCTTGGTGGAAACAGATACGCAGTATTTT.

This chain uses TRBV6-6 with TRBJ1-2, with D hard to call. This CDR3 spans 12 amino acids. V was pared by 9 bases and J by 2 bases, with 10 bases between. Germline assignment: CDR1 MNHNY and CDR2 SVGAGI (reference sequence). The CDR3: CASYFLNYGYTF. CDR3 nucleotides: TGTGCCAGTTACTTCTTGAACTATGGCTACACCTTC.

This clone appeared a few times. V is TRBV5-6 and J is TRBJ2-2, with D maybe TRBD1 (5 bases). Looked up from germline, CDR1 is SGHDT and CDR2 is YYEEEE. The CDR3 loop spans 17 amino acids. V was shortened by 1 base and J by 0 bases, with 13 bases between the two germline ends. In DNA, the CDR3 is TGTGCCAGCAGCTTGTCAGGGTTTGCAACGAACACCGGGGAGCTGTTTTTT. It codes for CASSLSGFATNTGELFF. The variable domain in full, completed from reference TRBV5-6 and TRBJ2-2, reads DAGVTQSPTHLIKTRGQQVTLRCSPKSGHDTVSWYQQALGQGPQFIFQYYEEEERQRGNFPDRFSGHQFPNYSSELNVNALLLGDSALYLCASSLSGFATNTGELFFGEGSRLTVL.

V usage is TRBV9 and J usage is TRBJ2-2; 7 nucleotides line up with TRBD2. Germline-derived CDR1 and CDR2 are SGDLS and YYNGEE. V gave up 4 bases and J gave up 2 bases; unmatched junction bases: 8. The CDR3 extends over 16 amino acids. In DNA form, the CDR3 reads TGTGCCAGCAGCACGCGACTAGCCGCCAACACCGGGGAGCTGTTTTTT. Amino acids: CASSTRLAANTGELFF.

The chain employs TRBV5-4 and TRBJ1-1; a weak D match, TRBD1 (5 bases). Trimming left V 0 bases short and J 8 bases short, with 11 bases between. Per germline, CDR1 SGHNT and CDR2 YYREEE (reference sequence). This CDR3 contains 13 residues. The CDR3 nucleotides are TGTGCCAGCAGCTTGGATCGGTCAGGGGAAGCTTTCTTT. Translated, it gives CASSLDRSGEAFF. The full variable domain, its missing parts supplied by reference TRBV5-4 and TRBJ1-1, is ETGVTQSPTHLIKTRGQQVTLRCSSQSGHNTVSWYQQALGQGPQFIFQYYREEENGRGNFPPRFSGLQFPNYSSELNVNALELDDSALYLCASSLDRSGEAFFGQGTRLTVV.

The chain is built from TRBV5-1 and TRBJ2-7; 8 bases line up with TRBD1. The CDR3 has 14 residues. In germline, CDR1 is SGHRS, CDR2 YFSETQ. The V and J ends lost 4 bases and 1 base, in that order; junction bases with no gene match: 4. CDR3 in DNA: TGCGCCAGCAGCGGCGACAGGGGATCCTACGAGCAGTACTTC. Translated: CASSGDRGSYEQYF. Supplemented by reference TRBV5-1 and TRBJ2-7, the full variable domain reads KAGVTQTPRYLIKTRGQQVTLSCSPISGHRSVSWYQQTPGQGLQFLFEYFSETQRNKGNFPGRFSGRQFSNSRSEMNVSTLELGDSALYLCASSGDRGSYEQYFGPGTRLTVT.

The CDR3 nucleotides are TGTGCCAGCAGCCCTCGGGGGTCTACTAGCACAGATACGCAGTATTTT. The encoded protein is CASSPRGSTSTDTQYF. The V and J genes are TRBV7-2 and TRBJ2-3; D may be TRBD2 (6 bases). Trimming removed 5 bases from V and 0 bases from J, with 15 bases in between. Germline CDR1 SGHTA, CDR2 FQGNSA. This CDR3 region has 16 residues.

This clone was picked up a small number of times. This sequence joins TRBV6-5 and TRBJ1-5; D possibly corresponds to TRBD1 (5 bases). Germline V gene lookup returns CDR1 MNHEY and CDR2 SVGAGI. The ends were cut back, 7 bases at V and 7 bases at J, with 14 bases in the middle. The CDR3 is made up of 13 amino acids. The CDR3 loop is CASKSTARQPQHF. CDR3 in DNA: TGTGCCAGCAAGTCGACAGCCCGACAGCCCCAGCATTTT.